Described below is a single T cell receptor beta chain sequence and its context. Use of 60 Vbeta and 13 Jbeta primers characterized the PCR. TCRdb's copy holds only in-frame clones and misses some; the assay was immunoSEQ multiplex PCR. The data contain about 170,000 clones, over 60% of them seen just once; the ten biggest clones take up less than 2.5%. CDR1 is MNHNY, CDR2 SVGAGI, per germline (reference sequence). The CDR3 covers 16 residues. Trimming left V 2 bases short and J 5 bases short, with 16 bases between. The data were obtained in a study of cytomegalovirus exposure and HLA in healthy donors.

V and J are TRBV6-6 and TRBJ1-5, with D possibly matching TRBD1 (6 bases). Sequences were obtained from PBMCs. The source of this sequence is a woman between 50 and 59 years old in good health and CMV-seronegative. CDR3 residues: CASSYRTEPLDQPQHF. CDR3 in DNA: TGTGCCAGCAGTTACCGGACAGAACCCCTGGATCAGCCCCAGCATTTT.